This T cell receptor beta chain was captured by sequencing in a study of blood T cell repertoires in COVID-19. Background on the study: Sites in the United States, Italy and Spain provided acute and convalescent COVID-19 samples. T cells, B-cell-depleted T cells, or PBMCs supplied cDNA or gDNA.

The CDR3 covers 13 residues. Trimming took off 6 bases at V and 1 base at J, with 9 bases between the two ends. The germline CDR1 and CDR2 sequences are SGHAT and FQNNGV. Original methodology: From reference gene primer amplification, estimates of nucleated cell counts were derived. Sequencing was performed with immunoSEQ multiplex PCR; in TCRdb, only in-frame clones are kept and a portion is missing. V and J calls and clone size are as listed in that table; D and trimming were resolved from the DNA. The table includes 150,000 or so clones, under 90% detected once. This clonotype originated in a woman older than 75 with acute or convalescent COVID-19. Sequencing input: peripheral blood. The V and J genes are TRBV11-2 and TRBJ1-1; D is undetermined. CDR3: CASSLAANTEAFF. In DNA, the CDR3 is TGTGCCAGCAGTCTAGCAGCGAACACTGAAGCTTTCTTT.